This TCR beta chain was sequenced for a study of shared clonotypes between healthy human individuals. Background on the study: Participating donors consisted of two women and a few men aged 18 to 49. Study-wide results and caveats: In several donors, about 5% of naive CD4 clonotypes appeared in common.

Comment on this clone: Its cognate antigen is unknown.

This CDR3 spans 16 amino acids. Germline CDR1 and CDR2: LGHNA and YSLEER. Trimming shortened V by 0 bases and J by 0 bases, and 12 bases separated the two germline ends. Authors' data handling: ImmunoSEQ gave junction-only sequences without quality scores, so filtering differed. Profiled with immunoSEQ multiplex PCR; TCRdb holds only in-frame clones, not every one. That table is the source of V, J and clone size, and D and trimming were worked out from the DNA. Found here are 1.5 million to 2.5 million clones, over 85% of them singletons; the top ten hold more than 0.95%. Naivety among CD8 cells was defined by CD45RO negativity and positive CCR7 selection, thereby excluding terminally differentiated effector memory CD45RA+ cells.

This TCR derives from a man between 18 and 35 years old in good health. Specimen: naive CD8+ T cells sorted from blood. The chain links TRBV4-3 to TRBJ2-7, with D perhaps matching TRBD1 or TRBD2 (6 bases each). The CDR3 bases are TGCGCCAGCAGCCAAGATATTTGGGGGGCCTCCTACGAGCAGTACTTC. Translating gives CASSQDIWGASYEQYF.